This T cell receptor (beta chain) was recovered during a study of T cells in Graves' hyperthyroidism and ophthalmopathy. Recently diagnosed hyperthyroidism of less than 2 months' duration affected patients aged 18 to 65. Each diagnosis was grounded in clinical symptoms, serum thyroxine and TRAb, thyroid ultrasound, and orbital computed tomography. Fresh peripheral blood, around 11 ml of it, supplied the PBMCs. TCR beta CDR3 sequences were amplified from RNA transcripts. In the first-round RT-PCR of the TCR CDR3, the HTBI primer set was used. MiXCR was run by TCRdb on the multiplex PCR reads, yielding one entry per CDR3 protein. The sample has roughly 700,000 distinct CDR3 sequences, about 15% seen once. This clonotype appeared many times. CDR3 length equals 13 residues. V was cut by 3 bases and J by 4 bases, with 9 bases left in between.

The clonotype originates from a woman aged 18-29 years with Graves' hyperthyroidism. The sequenced sample was blood. The V and J genes are TRBV12-3 or TRBV12-4 and TRBJ1-1, with no clear D. Here the CDR3 DNA reads TGTGCCAGCAGTTTCCCGGGATCCACTGAAGCTTTCTTT. Its translation: CASSFPGSTEAFF.